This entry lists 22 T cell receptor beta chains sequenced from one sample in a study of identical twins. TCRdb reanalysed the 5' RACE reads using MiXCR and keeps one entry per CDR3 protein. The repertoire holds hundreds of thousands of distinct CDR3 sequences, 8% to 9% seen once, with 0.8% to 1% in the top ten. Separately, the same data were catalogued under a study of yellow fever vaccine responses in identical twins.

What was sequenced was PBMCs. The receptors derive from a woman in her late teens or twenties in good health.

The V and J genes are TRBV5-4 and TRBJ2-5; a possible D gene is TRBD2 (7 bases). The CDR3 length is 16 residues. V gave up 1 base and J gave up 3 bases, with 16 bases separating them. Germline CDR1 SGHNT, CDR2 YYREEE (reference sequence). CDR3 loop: CASSLRPGGAEETQYF. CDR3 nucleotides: TGTGCCAGCAGCTTGCGTCCGGGGGGCGCGGAAGAGACCCAGTACTTC.

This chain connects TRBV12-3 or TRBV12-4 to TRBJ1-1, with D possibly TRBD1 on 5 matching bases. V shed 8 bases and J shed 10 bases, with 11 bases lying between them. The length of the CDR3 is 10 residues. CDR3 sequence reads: CASGGGIAFF. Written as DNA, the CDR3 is TGTGCCAGCGGTGGGGGGATAGCTTTCTTT.

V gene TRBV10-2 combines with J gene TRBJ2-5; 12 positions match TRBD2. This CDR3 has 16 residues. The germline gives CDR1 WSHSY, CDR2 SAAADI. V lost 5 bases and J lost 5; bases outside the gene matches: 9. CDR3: CASSLRGLAGPETQYF. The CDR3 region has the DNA TGCGCCAGCAGTCTACGGGGACTAGCGGGTCCCGAGACCCAGTACTTC.

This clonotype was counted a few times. The CDR3 loop reads CASSLGFGTGVYEQYF. CDR3 nucleotides: TGCGCCAGCAGCTTGGGATTCGGGACAGGGGTCTACGAGCAGTACTTC. This rearrangement joins TRBV5-1 to TRBJ2-7; 10 nucleotides agree with TRBD1. V gave up 0 bases and J gave up 3 bases; unmatched junction bases: 6. This CDR3 spans 16 amino acids. Per germline, CDR1 SGHRS and CDR2 YFSETQ.

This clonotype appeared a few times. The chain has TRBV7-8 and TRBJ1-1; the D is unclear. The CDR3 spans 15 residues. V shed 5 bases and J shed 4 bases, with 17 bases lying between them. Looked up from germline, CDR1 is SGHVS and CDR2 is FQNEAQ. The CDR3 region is CASSHGPGFGTEAFF. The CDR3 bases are TGTGCCAGCAGCCATGGGCCGGGGTTTGGCACTGAAGCTTTCTTT. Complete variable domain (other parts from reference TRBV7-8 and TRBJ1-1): GAGVSQSPRYKVAKRGQDVALRCDPISGHVSLFWYQQALGQGPEFLTYFQNEAQLDKSGLPSDRFFAERPEGSVSTLKIQRTQQEDSAVYLCASSHGPGFGTEAFFGQGTRLTVV.

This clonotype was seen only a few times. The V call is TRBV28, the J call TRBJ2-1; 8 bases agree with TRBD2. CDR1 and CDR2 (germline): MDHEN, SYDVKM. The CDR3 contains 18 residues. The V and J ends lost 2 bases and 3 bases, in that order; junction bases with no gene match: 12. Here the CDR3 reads CASSLPPGGRRVYNEQFF. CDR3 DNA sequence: TGTGCCAGCAGTTTACCCCCGGGGGGGAGGAGGGTCTACAATGAGCAGTTCTTC.

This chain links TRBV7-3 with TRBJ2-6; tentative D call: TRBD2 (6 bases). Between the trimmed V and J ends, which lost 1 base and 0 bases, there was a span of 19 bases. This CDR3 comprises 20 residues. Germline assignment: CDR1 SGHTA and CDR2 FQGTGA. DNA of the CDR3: TGTGCCAGCAGCTTAAGCCGCCCCGGCGGGGTTAGCTCTGGGGCCAACGTCCTGACTTTC. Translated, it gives CASSLSRPGGVSSGANVLTF.

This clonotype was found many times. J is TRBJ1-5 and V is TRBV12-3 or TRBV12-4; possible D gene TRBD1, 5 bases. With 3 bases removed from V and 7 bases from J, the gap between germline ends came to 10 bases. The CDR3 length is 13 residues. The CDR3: CASSFSGGQPQHF. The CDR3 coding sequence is TGTGCCAGCAGTTTTTCCGGGGGACAGCCCCAGCATTTT.

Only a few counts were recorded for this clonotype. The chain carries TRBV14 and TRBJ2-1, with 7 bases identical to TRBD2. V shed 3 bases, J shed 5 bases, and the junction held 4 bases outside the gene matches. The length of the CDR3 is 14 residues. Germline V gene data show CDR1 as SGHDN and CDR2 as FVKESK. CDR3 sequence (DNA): TGTGCCAGCAGCCATGGGGGGGGTAACAATGAGCAGTTCTTC. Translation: CASSHGGGNNEQFF.

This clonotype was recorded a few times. The CDR3 coding sequence is TGTGCCATCAGTGAAGGACTAGGAGGGCCAGGGGAGCAGTTCTTC. It translates to CAISEGLGGPGEQFF. The chain is built from TRBV10-3 and TRBJ2-1; TRBD2 matches at 7 bases. Germline V CDR1 and CDR2: ENHRY, SYGVKD. The ends lost 3 bases at V and 10 bases at J; junction bases unmatched: 12. The CDR3 extends over 15 amino acids.

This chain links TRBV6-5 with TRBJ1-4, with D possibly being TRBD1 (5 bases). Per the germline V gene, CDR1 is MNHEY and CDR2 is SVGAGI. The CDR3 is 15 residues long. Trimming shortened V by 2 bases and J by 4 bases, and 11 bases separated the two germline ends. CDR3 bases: TGTGCCAGCAGTTACGGGGGTGAGGATAATGAAAAACTGTTTTTT. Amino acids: CASSYGGEDNEKLFF.

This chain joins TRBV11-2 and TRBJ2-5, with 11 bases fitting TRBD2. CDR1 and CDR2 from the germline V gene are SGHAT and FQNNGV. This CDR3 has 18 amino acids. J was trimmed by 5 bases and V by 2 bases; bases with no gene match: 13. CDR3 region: CASSLPRTSGLGVETQYF. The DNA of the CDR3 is TGTGCCAGCAGCTTACCCCGGACTAGCGGGCTTGGGGTGGAGACCCAGTACTTC.

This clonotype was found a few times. The CDR3 DNA reads TGCAGCGTTGAAGCGGGGGACAGGGAGACCTACGAGCAGTACTTC. This codes for CSVEAGDRETYEQYF. This chain joins TRBV29-1 and TRBJ2-7; TRBD1 aligns across 9 bases. Germline lookup yields CDR1 SQVTM and CDR2 ANQGSEA. V dropped 1 base and J dropped 2; count of bases not matched to a gene: 6. The CDR3 covers 15 residues.

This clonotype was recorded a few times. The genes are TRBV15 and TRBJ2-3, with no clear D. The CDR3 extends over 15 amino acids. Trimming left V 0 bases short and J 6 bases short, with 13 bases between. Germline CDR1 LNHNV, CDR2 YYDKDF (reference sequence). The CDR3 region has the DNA TGTGCCACCAGCAGAGATCCGGAACTCGCGGATACGCAGTATTTT. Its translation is CATSRDPELADTQYF.

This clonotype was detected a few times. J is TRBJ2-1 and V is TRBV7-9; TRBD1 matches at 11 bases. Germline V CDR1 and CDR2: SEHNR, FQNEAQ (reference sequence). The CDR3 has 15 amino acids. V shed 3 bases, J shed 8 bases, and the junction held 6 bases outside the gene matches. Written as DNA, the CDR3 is TGTGCCAGCAGCTTCGGGACAGGGGGGATCGATGAGCAGTTCTTC. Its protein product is CASSFGTGGIDEQFF.

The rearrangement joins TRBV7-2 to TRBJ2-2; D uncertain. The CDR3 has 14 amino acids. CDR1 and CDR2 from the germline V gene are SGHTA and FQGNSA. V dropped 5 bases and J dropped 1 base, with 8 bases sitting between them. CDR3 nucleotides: TGTGCCAGCAGCCCAATCCTGAACACCGGGGAGCTGTTTTTT. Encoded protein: CASSPILNTGELFF.

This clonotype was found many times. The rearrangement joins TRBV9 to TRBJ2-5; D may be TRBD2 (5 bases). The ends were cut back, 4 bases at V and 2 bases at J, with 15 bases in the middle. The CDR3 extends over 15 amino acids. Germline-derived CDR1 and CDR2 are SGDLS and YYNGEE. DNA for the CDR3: TGTGCCAGCAGCACCACGGACTCGACTCAAGAGACCCAGTACTTC. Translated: CASSTTDSTQETQYF.

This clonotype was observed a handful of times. CDR3 sequence reads: CASSPIETQPQHF. The CDR3 region has the DNA TGTGCCAGCTCACCGATAGAAACCCAGCCCCAGCATTTT. V usage is TRBV18 and J usage is TRBJ1-5; D gene uncertain. The CDR3 loop spans 13 amino acids. Germline CDR1 and CDR2: KGHSH and LQKENI. Trimming took 3 bases from V and 7 from J, leaving 10 bases between them.

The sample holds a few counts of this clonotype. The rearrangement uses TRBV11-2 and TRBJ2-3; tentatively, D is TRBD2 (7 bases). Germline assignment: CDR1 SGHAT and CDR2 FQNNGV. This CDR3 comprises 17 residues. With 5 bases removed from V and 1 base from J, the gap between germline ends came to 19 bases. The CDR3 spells CASSPFRGGGRTDTQYF. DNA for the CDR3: TGTGCCAGCAGCCCTTTTAGAGGCGGGGGCCGCACAGATACGCAGTATTTT.

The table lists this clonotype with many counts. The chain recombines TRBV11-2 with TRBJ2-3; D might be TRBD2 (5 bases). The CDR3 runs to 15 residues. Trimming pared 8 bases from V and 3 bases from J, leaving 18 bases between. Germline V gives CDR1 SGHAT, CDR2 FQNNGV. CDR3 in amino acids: CASAGRRGATDTQYF. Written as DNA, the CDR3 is TGTGCCAGCGCCGGTCGTCGGGGAGCAACAGATACGCAGTATTTT.

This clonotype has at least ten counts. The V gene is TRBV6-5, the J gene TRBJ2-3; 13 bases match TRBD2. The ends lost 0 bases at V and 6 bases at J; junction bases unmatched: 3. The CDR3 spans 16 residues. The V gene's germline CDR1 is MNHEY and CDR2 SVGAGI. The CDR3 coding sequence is TGTGCCAGCAGTTACTCGGGACTAGCGGGACCGGATACGCAGTATTTT. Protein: CASSYSGLAGPDTQYF.

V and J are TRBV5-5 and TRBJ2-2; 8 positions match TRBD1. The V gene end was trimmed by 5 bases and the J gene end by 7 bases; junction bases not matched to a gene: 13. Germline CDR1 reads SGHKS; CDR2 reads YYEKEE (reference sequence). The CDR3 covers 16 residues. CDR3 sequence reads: CASRDIGQGKGGELFF. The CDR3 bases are TGTGCCAGCAGAGACATTGGACAGGGTAAAGGCGGGGAGCTGTTTTTT.